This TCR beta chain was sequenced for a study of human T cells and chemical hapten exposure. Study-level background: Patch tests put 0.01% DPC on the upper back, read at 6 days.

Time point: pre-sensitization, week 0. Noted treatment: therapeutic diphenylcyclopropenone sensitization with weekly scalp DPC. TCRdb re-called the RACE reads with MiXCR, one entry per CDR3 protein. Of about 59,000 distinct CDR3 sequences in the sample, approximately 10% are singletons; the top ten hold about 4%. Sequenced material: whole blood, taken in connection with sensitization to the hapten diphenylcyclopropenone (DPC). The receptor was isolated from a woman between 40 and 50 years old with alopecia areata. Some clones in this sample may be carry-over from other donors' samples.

The CDR3, as DNA: TGTGCCAGCAGCTACCGACGGACAGGGACCATTCAGCCCCAGCATTTT. Its protein product is CASSYRRTGTIQPQHF. This chain connects TRBV5-8 to TRBJ1-5; 8 nucleotides agree with TRBD1. CDR3 length: 16 amino acids. The V segment lost 3 bases and the J segment 6 bases; nucleotides outside the gene matches: 11. CDR1 SGHTS and CDR2 YDEGEE come from the germline V gene.